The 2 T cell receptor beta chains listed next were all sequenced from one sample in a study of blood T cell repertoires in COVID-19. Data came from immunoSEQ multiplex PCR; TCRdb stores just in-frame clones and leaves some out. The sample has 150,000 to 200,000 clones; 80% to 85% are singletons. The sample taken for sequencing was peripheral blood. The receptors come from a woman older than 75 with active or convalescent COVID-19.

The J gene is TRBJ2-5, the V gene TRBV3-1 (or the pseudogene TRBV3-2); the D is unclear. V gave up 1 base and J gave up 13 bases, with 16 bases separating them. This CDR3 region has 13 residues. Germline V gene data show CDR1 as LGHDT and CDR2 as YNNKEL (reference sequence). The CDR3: CASSQVDSEYRYF. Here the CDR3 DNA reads TGTGCCAGCAGCCAAGTCGACTCCGAATATCGGTACTTC.

CDR3 DNA sequence: TGTGCCAGCAGCGTAGTGGGGGACAGCTACAATGAGCAGTTCTTC. This gives the protein CASSVVGDSYNEQFF. The rearrangement uses TRBV9 and TRBJ2-1; 7 nucleotides align to TRBD1. Germline V gene data show CDR1 as SGDLS and CDR2 as YYNGEE. With 0 bases clipped from V and 3 bases from J, the junction kept 3 bases outside the gene matches. This CDR3 is built from 15 residues.